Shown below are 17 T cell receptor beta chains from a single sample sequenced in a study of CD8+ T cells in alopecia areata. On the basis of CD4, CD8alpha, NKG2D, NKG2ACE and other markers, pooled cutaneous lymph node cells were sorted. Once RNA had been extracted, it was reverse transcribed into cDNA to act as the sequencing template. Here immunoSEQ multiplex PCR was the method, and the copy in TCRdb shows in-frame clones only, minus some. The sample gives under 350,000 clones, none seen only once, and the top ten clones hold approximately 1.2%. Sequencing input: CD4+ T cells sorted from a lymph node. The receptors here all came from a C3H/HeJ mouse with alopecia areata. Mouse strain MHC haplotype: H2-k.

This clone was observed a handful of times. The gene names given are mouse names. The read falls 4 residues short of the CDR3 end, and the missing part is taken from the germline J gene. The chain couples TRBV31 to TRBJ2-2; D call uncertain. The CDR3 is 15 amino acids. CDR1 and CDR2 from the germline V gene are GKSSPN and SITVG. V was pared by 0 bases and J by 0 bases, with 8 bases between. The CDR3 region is CAWSLGPANTGQLYF. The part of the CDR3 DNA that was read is TGTGCCTGGAGTCTTGGTCCTGCAAACACCGGG. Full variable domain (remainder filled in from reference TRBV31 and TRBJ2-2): AQTIHQWPVAEIKAVGSPLSLGCTIKGKSSPNLYWYWQATGGTLQQLFYSITVGQVESVVQLNLSASRPKDDQFILSTEKLLLSHSGFYLCAWSLGPANTGQLYFGEGSKLTVL.

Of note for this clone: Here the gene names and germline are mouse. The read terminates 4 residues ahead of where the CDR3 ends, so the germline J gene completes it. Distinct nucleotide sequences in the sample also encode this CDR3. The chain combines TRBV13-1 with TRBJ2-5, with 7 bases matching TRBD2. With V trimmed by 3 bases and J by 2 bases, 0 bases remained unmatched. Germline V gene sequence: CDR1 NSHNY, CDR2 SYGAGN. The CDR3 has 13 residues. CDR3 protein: CASSGTGQDTQYF. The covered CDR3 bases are TGTGCCAGCAGTGGGACTGGCCAAGAC.

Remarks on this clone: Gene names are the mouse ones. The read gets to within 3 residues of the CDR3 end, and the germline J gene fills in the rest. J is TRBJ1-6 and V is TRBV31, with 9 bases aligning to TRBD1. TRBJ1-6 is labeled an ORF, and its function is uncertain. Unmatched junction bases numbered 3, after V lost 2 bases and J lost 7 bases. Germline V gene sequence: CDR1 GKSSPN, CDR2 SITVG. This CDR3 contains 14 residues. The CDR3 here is CAWSRTGENSPLYF. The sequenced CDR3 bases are TGTGCCTGGAGTAGGACAGGGGAAAATTCGCCC.

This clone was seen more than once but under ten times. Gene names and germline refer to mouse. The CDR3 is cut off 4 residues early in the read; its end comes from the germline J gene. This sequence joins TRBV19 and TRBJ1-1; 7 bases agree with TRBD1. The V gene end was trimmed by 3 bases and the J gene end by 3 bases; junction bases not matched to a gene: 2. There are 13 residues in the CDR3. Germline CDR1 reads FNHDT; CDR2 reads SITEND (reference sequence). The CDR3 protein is CASSRDRHTEVFF. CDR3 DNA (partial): TGTGCCAGCAGTAGGGACAGACACACA.

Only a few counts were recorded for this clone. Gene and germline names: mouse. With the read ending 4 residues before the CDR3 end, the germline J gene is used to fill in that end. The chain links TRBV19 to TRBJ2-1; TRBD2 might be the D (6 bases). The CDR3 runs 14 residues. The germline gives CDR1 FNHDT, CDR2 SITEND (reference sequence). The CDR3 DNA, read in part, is TGTGCCAGCAGTATAGTTTGGGGGAGGACT. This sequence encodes CASSIVWGRT. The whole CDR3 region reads CASSIVWGRTEQFF.

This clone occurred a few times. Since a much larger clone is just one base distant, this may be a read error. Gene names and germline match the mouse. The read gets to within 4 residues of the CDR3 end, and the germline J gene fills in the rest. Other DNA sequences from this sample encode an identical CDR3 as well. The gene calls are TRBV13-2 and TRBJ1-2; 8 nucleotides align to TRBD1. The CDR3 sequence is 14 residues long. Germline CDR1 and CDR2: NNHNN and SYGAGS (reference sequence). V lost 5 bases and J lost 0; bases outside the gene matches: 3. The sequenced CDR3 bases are TGTGCCAGCGGCGACAGGGGATCAAACTCC. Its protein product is CASGDRGSNS. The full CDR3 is CASGDRGSNSDYTF.

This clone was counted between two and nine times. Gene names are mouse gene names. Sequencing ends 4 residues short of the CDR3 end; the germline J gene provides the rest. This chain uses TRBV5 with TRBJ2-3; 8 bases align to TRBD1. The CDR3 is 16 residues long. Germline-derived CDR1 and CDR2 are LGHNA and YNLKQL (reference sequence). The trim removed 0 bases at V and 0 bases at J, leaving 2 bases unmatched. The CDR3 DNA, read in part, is TGTGCCAGCAGCCAAGACGGGACAGGTAGTGCAGAA. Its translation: CASSQDGTGSAE. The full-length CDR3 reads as CASSQDGTGSAETLYF.

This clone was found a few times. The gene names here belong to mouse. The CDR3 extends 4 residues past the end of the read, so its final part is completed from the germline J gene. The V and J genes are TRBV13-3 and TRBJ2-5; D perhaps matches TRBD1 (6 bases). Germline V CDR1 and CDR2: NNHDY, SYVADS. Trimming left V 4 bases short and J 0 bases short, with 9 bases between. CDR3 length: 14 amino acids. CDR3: CASSPRGNQDTQYF. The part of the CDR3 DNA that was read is TGTGCCAGCAGTCCCAGGGGTAACCAAGAC.

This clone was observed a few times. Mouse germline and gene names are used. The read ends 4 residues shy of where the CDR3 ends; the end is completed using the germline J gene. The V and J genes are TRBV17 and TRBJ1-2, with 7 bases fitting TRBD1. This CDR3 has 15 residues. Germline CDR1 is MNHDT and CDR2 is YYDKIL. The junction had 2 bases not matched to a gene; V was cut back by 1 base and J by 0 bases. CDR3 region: CASSRGRGANSDYTF. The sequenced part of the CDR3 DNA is TGTGCTAGCAGTAGAGGCAGGGGGGCAAACTCC.

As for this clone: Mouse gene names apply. CDR3 loop: CASSQQKNSPLYF. The covered CDR3 bases are TGTGCCAGCAGTCAACAGAAAAATTCGCCC. The chain uses TRBV13-1 and TRBJ1-6; D unresolved. Sequencing ends 3 residues short of the CDR3 end; the germline J gene provides the rest. TRBJ1-6 is placed among ORFs of uncertain function. This CDR3 is 13 amino acids long. V was trimmed by 4 bases and J by 7 bases, leaving 9 bases between them. Germline V gives CDR1 NSHNY, CDR2 SYGAGN.

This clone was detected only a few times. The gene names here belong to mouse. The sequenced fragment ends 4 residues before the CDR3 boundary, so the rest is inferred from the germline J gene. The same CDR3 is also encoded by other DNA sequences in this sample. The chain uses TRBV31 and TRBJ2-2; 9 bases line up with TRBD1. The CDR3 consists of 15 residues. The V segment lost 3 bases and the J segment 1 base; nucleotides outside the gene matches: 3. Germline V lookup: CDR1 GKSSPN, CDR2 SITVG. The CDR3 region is CAWSLGQGNTGQLYF. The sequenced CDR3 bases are TGTGCCTGGAGCCTGGGACAGGGAAACACCGGG.

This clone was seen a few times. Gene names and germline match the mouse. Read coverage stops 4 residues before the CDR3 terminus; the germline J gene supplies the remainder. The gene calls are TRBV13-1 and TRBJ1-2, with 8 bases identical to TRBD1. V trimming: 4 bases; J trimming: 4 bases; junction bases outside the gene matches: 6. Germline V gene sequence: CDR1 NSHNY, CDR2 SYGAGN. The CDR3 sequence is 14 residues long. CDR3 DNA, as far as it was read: TGTGCCAGCAGTCCCAGGGGGCAGGGCTCC. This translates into CASSPRGQGS. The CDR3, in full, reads CASSPRGQGSDYTF.

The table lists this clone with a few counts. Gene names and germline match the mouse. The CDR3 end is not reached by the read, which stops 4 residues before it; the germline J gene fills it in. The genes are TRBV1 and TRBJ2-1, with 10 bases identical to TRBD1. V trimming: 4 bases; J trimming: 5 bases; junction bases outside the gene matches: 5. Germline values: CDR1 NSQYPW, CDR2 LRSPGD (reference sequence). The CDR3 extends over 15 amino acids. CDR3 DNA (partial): TGCACCTGCAGTGATGGGGGGACAGGGGATGCT. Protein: CTCSDGGTGDA. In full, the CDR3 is CTCSDGGTGDAEQFF.

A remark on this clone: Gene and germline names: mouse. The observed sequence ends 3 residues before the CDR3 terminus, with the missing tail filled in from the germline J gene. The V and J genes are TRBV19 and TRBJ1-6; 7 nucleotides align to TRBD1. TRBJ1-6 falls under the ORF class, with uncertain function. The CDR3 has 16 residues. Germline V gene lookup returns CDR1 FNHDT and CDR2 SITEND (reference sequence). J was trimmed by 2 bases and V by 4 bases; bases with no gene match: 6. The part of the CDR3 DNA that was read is TGTGCCAGCAGTCCCCCGGGACAGCCCTATAATTCGCCC. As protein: CASSPPGQPYNSP. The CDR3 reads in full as CASSPPGQPYNSPLYF.

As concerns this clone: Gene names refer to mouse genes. CDR3 amino acids: CASSRDRGNEQYF. Incomplete CDR3 DNA: TGTGCCAGCAGTAGGGACAGGGGTAAT. V and J are TRBV13-3 and TRBJ2-7, with 10 bases matching TRBD1. The DNA ends 4 residues before the CDR3 does, and the rest of the CDR3 is filled in from the germline J gene. CDR3 length: 13 amino acids. CDR1 and CDR2 (germline): NNHDY, SYVADS.

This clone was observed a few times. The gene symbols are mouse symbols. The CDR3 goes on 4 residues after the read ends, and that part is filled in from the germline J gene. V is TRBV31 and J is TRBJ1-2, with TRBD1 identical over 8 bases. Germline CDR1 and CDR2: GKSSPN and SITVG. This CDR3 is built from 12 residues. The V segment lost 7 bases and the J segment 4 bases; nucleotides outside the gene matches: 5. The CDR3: CALTGEGSDYTF. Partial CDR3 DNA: TGTGCCTTGACAGGGGAGGGCTCC.

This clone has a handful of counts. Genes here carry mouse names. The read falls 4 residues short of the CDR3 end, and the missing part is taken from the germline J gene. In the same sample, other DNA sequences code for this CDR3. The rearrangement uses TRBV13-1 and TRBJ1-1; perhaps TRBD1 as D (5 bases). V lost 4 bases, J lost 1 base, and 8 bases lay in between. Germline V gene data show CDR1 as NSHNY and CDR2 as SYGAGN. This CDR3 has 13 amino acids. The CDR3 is CASSYRRNTEVFF. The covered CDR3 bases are TGTGCCAGCAGTTACAGGCGGAACACA.